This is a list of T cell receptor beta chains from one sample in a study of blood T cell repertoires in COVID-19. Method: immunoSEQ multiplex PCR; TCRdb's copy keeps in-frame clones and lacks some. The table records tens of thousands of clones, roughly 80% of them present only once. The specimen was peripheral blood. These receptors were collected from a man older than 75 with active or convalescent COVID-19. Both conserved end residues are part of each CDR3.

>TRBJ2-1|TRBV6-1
CASSEVAGSSYNEQFF
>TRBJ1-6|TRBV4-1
CASSQDSNFSPLHF
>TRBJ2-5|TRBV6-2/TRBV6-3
CASSYSTSSLKETQYF
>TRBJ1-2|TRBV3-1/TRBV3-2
CASSQDVTGFYGYTF
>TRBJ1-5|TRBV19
CASSAESLYQPQHF
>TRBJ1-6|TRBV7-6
CASSSSQGRGNSPLHF
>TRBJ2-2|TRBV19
CASSWGQGTTGELFF
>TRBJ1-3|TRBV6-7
CASKTPTQGRGSGNTIYF
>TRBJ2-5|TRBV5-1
CASSFTSAQETQYF
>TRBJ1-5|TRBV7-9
CASSSTDSNQPQHF
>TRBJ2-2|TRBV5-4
CASSQGQPYTGELFF
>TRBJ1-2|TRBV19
CASSTLTATINYGYTF
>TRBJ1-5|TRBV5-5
CASSLSLSNQPQHF
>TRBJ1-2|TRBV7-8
CASSLGAGDLFGYTF
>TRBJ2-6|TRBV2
CASSEGRSSGANVLTF
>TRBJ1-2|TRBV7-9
CASSLGLHYGYTF
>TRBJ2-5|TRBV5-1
CASSLDVVREETQYF
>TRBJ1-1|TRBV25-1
CASSFTGTEAFF
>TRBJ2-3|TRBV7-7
CASSRGQGNSDTQYF
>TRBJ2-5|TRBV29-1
CSVGQGRTETQYF
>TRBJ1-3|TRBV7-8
CASSWGQGNTIYF
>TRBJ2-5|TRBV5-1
CASSLAIGQGQETQYF
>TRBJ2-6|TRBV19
CASSLSGTGSSGANVLTF
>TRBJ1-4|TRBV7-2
CASSPSSTLDEKLFF
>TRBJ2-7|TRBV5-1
CASSPQGTFHEQYF
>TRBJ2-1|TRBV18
CASSPFTGSDNEQFF
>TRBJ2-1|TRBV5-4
CASSPPGYNEQFF
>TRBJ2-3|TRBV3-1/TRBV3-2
CASSQYLAGVADTQYF
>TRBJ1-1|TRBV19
CASSSQGSTEAFF
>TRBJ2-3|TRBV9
CASSARDRGADTQYF
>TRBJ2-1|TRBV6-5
CASRGGIASYNEQFF
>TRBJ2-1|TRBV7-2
CASSLRMSGGFHNEQFF
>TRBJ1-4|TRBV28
CASTLGSRSIGSGVLFF
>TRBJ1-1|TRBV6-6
CASTADSYRNTEAFF
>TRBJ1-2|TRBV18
CASSPELGQHYGYTF
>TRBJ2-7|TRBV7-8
CASSHSSYEQYF
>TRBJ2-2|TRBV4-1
CASSQDIRVRPGVLGELFF
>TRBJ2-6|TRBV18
CASSQQGPGANVLTF
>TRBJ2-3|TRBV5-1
CASSIEGRTDTQYF
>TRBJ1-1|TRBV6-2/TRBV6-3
CASSYPKRRGNTEAFF
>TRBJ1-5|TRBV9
CASSVQGGDQPQHF
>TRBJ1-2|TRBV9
CASSVQGARGYTF
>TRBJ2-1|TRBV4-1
CASSHPPGLAGGRGNNEQFF
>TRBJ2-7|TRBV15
CATSRDSGARRDRDHEQYF
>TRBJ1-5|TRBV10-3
CAISEEGTGRGNQPQHF
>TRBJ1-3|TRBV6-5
CASTRTGVTGNTIYF
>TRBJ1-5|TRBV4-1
CASSQGPGTGRNQPQHF
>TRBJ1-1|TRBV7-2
CASSSARNTEAFF
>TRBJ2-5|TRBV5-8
CASSLFGQGGRSRETQYF
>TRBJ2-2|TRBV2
CASSEEGFGGVNTGELFF
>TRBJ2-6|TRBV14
CASSPLPRGSFSGANVLTF
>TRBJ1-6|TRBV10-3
CAISKGQNNSPLHF
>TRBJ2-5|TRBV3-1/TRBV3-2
CASSQEVGGETQYF